This T cell receptor (beta chain) was recovered during a study of T-cell memory formation after mild COVID-19. About the research overall: Largely donor-specific TCR clusters were found.

Study-wide results and caveats: That cross-reactive memory joined was suggested by some responding clones appearing in pre-infection memory. Chiefly within CM and EM were the contracting CD4+ clones; CD8+ ones were within EMRA. The authors did not confirm SARS-CoV-2 specificity of second-wave clones peaking day 37.

MiXCR, applied by TCRdb to the 5' RACE reads, yields one record per CDR3 protein. The table shows about 560,000 distinct CDR3 sequences, with 18% occurring only once. The V end was cut by 1 base, the J end by 4 bases, with 15 bases between. The CDR3 has 16 amino acids. Germline CDR1 and CDR2: LNHNV and YYDKDF (reference sequence). This clonotype has just a few counts. The antigen is not known. This sequence joins TRBV15 and TRBJ2-3; weak D call: TRBD2 (6 bases). The source is an adult woman who had mild COVID-19 (a few samples of this study predate the infection). Cell type and time point are not known. The material sequenced was PBMCs or a T cell subset sorted from them (not recorded which). The CDR3 DNA reads as TGTGCCACCAGCAGAGCATCGGGGACTGGTGCAGATACGCAGTATTTT. It is translated as CATSRASGTGADTQYF.